This T cell receptor beta chain was observed in a study of blood T cell repertoires in COVID-19. In the study overall: Italy, Spain and the United States were the sources of the convalescent and acute COVID-19 samples. In each case, the material was cDNA or gDNA derived from T cells, B-cell-depleted T cells, or PBMCs.

This clone turned up a few times. V lost 2 bases, J lost 4 bases, and 8 bases lay in between. This CDR3 comprises 13 residues. CDR1 and CDR2 (germline): SNHLY, FYNNEI. As handled by the study authors: The assay estimated nucleated cells by amplifying reference gene primers. The repertoire was sequenced with immunoSEQ multiplex PCR; TCRdb's copy has only in-frame clones and lacks some. D and trimming come from the DNA, and the V and J calls and clone size come from that table. The sample gives 200,000 to 250,000 clones, about four fifths of which show up once; approximately 4% is in the top ten. Specimen: peripheral blood. The rearrangement joins TRBV2 to TRBJ2-5; D is unclear. This clonotype originated in a woman of 80 years or more with acute or convalescent COVID-19. The CDR3: CASSENTLETQYF. The CDR3 DNA sequence: TGTGCCAGCAGTGAAAACACCTTAGAGACCCAGTACTTC. The full variable domain, completed using reference TRBV2 and TRBJ2-5, is EPEVTQTPSHQVTQMGQEVILRCVPISNHLYFYWYRQILGQKVEFLVSFYNNEISEKSEIFDDQFSVERPDGSNFTLKIRSTKLEDSAMYFCASSENTLETQYFGPGTRLLVL.